This entry lists 22 T cell receptor beta chains sequenced from one sample in a study of regulatory and conventional T cells in RAG deficiency. The sorted conventional CD4+ T cells were CD25-low and CD127-high, with genomic DNA sequenced. The table came from immunoSEQ multiplex PCR; TCRdb's copy has only in-frame clones and leaves some out. This table has about 46,000 clones, about nine tenths appearing once. These data were likewise used in another study, on regulatory T cells. That work adds: The PCR used 52 TRBV and 13 TRBJ primers.

The specimen sequenced was CD4+ effector T cells sorted from blood. All receptors derive from a human donor in good health.

The CDR3 bases are TGTGCCAGCAGCCCCCGGACAGGGGGGTTCGCAGATACGCAGTATTTT. This codes for CASSPRTGGFADTQYF. The V gene is TRBV11-3, the J gene TRBJ2-3, with 10 bases fitting TRBD1. Germline lookup yields CDR1 SGHNT and CDR2 YENEEA. The CDR3 is 16 amino acids. Losses at the gene ends were 5 bases for V and 4 bases for J; bases not matched to a gene: 9.

The chain has TRBV18 and TRBJ2-2, with 7 positions matching TRBD1. V gave up 3 bases and J gave up 1 base; unmatched junction bases: 2. Germline V gene data show CDR1 as KGHSH and CDR2 as LQKENI. This CDR3 is 15 amino acids long. The CDR3 is CASSPGQQNTGELFF. CDR3 DNA sequence: TGTGCCAGCTCACCGGGACAGCAGAACACCGGGGAGCTGTTTTTT.

The J gene is TRBJ1-2, the V gene TRBV2; a possible D gene is TRBD1 (5 bases). V was cut by 4 bases and J by 1 base, with 7 bases left in between. In germline, CDR1 is SNHLY, CDR2 FYNNEI. The CDR3 totals 13 residues. CDR3 in amino acids: CASSVQGNYGYTF. The CDR3 DNA reads TGTGCCAGCAGTGTTCAGGGTAACTATGGCTACACCTTC.

This chain links TRBV27 with TRBJ2-1; 7 bases agree with TRBD1. The CDR3 extends over 17 amino acids. J was trimmed by 0 bases and V by 0 bases; bases with no gene match: 5. Germline CDR1 is MNHEY and CDR2 is SMNVEV (reference sequence). The DNA for the CDR3 is TGTGCCAGCAGTTTATCGACAGGGATTAGCTCCTACAATGAGCAGTTCTTC. Residues: CASSLSTGISSYNEQFF.

CDR3 in DNA: TGTGCCAGCAGCGGGGGACTAGCGGGGACCTACAATGAGCAGTTCTTC. Its protein is CASSGGLAGTYNEQFF. The V and J genes are TRBV7-9 and TRBJ2-1, with 13 bases fitting TRBD2. CDR3 length: 16 residues. Losses at the gene ends were 5 bases for V and 2 bases for J; bases not matched to a gene: 3. CDR1 is SEHNR and CDR2 is FQNEAQ in the germline V gene (reference sequence).

This chain joins TRBV20-1 and TRBJ1-3, with D possibly matching TRBD1 (5 bases). The ends were cut back, 5 bases at V and 8 bases at J, with 10 bases in the middle. Germline CDR1 DFQATT, CDR2 SNEGSKA (reference sequence). This CDR3 contains 11 residues. The DNA of the CDR3 is TGCAGTGCTGCACAGGTTTACACCATATATTTT. Amino acids: CSAAQVYTIYF.

The chain joins TRBV11-1 to TRBJ2-7; D unclear. The CDR3 length is 15 residues. V gave up 5 bases and J gave up 2 bases, with 16 bases separating them. Germline lookup yields CDR1 SGHAT and CDR2 FQDESV (reference sequence). Written as DNA, the CDR3 is TGTGCCAGCAGCCACACCGATGGGAAGACCTACGAGCAGTACTTC. It encodes CASSHTDGKTYEQYF.

This chain links TRBV19 with TRBJ1-5; no definite D call. Looked up from germline, CDR1 is LNHDA and CDR2 is SQIVND (reference sequence). The CDR3 covers 13 residues. Trimming pared 6 bases from V and 0 bases from J, leaving 6 bases between. In DNA form, the CDR3 reads TGTGCCAGTAGGACCGTTAGCAATCAGCCCCAGCATTTT. Residues: CASRTVSNQPQHF.

The V call is TRBV7-2, the J call TRBJ1-2, with 7 bases identical to TRBD1. In germline, CDR1 is SGHTA, CDR2 FQGNSA. CDR3 length: 16 residues. Trimming took 1 base from V and 1 from J; bases not matched to a gene: 6. CDR3 residues: CASSLEGASHNYGYTF. CDR3 in DNA: TGTGCCAGCAGCTTAGAGGGGGCTTCGCATAACTATGGCTACACCTTC.

The genes are TRBV30 and TRBJ1-3; D unclear. CDR3 length: 13 residues. CDR1 and CDR2 (germline): GTSNPN, SVGIG (reference sequence). Deletions cut 4 bases from V and 0 bases from J, with 7 bases between. The CDR3 DNA reads as TGTGCCTGGATGGAGGGCTCTGGAAACACCATATATTTT. It is translated as CAWMEGSGNTIYF.

This clone has a single count. The chain joins TRBV29-1 to TRBJ2-1; 8 bases match TRBD2. The CDR3 covers 14 residues. Germline CDR1 reads SQVTM; CDR2 reads ANQGSEA. V trimming: 5 bases; J trimming: 3 bases; junction bases outside the gene matches: 6. CDR3 DNA sequence: TGCAGCGTTCATGGTGGGACTAGCTACAATGAGCAGTTCTTC. Translating gives CSVHGGTSYNEQFF.

The chain combines TRBV15 with TRBJ1-2, with D perhaps matching TRBD1 (6 bases). This CDR3 contains 15 residues. The V gene's germline CDR1 is LNHNV and CDR2 YYDKDF (reference sequence). Trimming pared 1 base from V and 4 bases from J, leaving 13 bases between. Written as DNA, the CDR3 is TGTGCCACCAGCAGAGTAACAGGGTCCGGCTATGGCTACACCTTC. Its protein is CATSRVTGSGYGYTF.

The rearrangement uses TRBV27 and TRBJ1-1; unclear D gene. CDR1 is MNHEY, CDR2 SMNVEV, per germline (reference sequence). CDR3 size: 16 residues. V lost 6 bases and J lost 7, with 24 bases in between. The CDR3 DNA sequence: TGTGCCAGCAGATCCCGTGTTAGAGTAGCTTATAGTGAAGCTTTCTTT. It codes for CASRSRVRVAYSEAFF.

The V and J genes are TRBV5-1 and TRBJ1-5; D is uncertain. The CDR3 loop spans 13 amino acids. Trimming took 0 bases from V and 6 from J, leaving 7 bases between them. Germline V lookup: CDR1 SGHRS, CDR2 YFSETQ. CDR3: CASSLGGSQPQHF. The CDR3 DNA sequence: TGCGCCAGCAGCTTGGGCGGAAGTCAGCCCCAGCATTTT.

The chain joins TRBV18 to TRBJ1-5; tentative D call: TRBD1 (6 bases). Germline CDR1 reads KGHSH; CDR2 reads LQKENI. V was clipped by 9 bases and J by 6 bases, with 15 bases between them. The CDR3 is made up of 13 amino acids. The CDR3 DNA reads as TGTGCCAGTACCCCGGGGGCCGGTCAGCCCCAGCATTTT. Translation: CASTPGAGQPQHF.

This chain joins TRBV19 and TRBJ2-5; 10 bases agree with TRBD2. The CDR3 is 15 amino acids. Trimming at V came to 2 bases and at J to 1 base, leaving 1 base not matched to a gene. Germline CDR1 and CDR2: LNHDA and SQIVND (reference sequence). The CDR3 region has the DNA TGTGCCAGTAGTATAACTAGCGGGGCCCAAGAGACCCAGTACTTC. This translates into CASSITSGAQETQYF.

The genes are TRBV5-6 and TRBJ2-7; 8 bases agree with TRBD1. There are 15 residues in the CDR3. Germline CDR1 reads SGHDT; CDR2 reads YYEEEE. Trimming at V came to 3 bases and at J to 2 bases, leaving 7 bases not matched to a gene. The CDR3 DNA follows: TGTGCCAGCAGCTGGGGGCAGGGGGCTCCCTACGAGCAGTACTTC. Its translation is CASSWGQGAPYEQYF.

The chain employs TRBV10-2 and TRBJ2-7; possibly TRBD2 for D (6 bases). Germline loops: CDR1 WSHSY, CDR2 SAAADI. The CDR3 consists of 19 residues. The ends were cut back, 0 bases at V and 1 base at J, with 22 bases in the middle. CDR3 region: CASSESTSRTNLRSYEQYF. The DNA of the CDR3 is TGCGCCAGCAGTGAGTCTACTAGCAGAACCAACCTTAGATCCTACGAGCAGTACTTC.

This chain joins TRBV7-9 and TRBJ2-1; TRBD2 is a possible D gene (5 bases). The V end lost 4 bases, the J end lost 7 bases, and 17 bases lay between the germline ends. Germline CDR1 and CDR2: SEHNR and FQNEAQ (reference sequence). This CDR3 has 15 amino acids. CDR3 region: CASSSGSGRLNEQFF. CDR3 DNA: TGTGCCAGCAGCTCAGGCAGCGGACGCTTGAATGAGCAGTTCTTC. Complete variable domain (other parts from reference TRBV7-9 and TRBJ2-1): DTGVSQNPRHKITKRGQNVTFRCDPISEHNRLYWYRQTLGQGPEFLTYFQNEAQLEKSRLLSDRFSAERPKGSFSTLEIQRTEQGDSAMYLCASSSGSGRLNEQFFGPGTRLTVL.

The rearrangement joins TRBV9 to TRBJ2-1; 7 bases line up with TRBD2. V lost 4 bases, J lost 10 bases, and 11 bases stayed unmatched. The CDR3 length is 14 residues. The germline V gene encodes CDR1 SGDLS and CDR2 YYNGEE. The CDR3 spells CASSLGGTPAEQFF. CDR3 coding DNA: TGTGCCAGCAGCCTGGGGGGGACTCCGGCCGAGCAGTTCTTC.

The chain combines TRBV7-9 with TRBJ2-5, with D possibly TRBD2 on 6 matching bases. This CDR3 spans 15 amino acids. CDR1 and CDR2 from the germline V gene are SEHNR and FQNEAQ (reference sequence). V was clipped by 1 base and J by 2 bases, with 11 bases between them. The chain's CDR3 is CASSLGGTEQETQYF. The CDR3 DNA follows: TGTGCCAGCAGCTTAGGCGGGACGGAACAAGAGACCCAGTACTTC.

J is TRBJ1-1 and V is TRBV14; a possible D gene is TRBD1 (5 bases). There are 17 residues in the CDR3. Trimming took off 0 bases at V and 1 base at J, with 15 bases between the two ends. Germline assignment: CDR1 SGHDN and CDR2 FVKESK. CDR3 protein: CASSQDRDRVKNTEAFF. CDR3 DNA: TGTGCCAGCAGCCAAGATAGGGACCGAGTGAAGAACACTGAAGCTTTCTTT.